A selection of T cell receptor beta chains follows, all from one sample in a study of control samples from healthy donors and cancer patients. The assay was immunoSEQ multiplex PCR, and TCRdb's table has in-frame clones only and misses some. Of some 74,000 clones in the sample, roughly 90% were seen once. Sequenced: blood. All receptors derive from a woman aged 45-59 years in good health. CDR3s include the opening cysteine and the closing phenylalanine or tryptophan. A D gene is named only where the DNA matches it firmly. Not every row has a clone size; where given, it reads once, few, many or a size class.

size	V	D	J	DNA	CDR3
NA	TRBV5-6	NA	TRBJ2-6	TGTGCCAGCAGCAGGACCTCTGGGGCCAACGTCCTGACTTTC	CASSRTSGANVLTF
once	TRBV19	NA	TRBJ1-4	TGTGCCAGTAGATCTATCGGTCTTAATGAAAAACTGTTTTTT	CASRSIGLNEKLFF
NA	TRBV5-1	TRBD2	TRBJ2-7	TGCGCCAGCACCCATTCAGCGGGGGACTACGAGCAGTACTTC	CASTHSAGDYEQYF
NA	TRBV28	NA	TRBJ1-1	TGTGCCAGCAGTAGCCCCACTGAAGCTTTCTTT	CASSSPTEAFF
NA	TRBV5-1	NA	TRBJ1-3	TGCGCCAGCAGCTTGGACGCAGGTGGGCTCTCTGGAAACACCATATATTTT	CASSLDAGGLSGNTIYF
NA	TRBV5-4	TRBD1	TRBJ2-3	TGTGCCAGCAGCATGACAGGGTCGGGGACAGATACGCAGTATTTT	CASSMTGSGTDTQYF
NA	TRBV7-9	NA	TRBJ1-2	TGTGCCAGCAGCTCCGAGAGCATCTATGGCTACACCTTC	CASSSESIYGYTF
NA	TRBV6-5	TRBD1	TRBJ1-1	TGTGCCAGCAGTTACGGTGGACAGGGAGGCTTCGAAGCTTTCTTT	CASSYGGQGGFEAFF
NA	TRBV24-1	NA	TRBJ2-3	TGTGCCACCAGTGACCCCACTAGTAAGGCAGATACGCAGTATTTT	CATSDPTSKADTQYF
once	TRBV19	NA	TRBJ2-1	TGTGCCAGTAGTATAGTGGCCCGGAGCTCCTACAATGAGCAGTTCTTC	CASSIVARSSYNEQFF
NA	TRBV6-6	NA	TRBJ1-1	TGTGCCAGCAGCAATACCGGGTCTGGCACAAGCACTGAAGCTTTCTTT	CASSNTGSGTSTEAFF
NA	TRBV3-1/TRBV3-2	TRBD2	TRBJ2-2	TGTGCCAGCAGCTTCCCGGGACTAGGGACCGGGGAGCTGTTTTTT	CASSFPGLGTGELFF
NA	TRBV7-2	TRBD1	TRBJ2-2	TGTGCCAGCAGCTTACGGGACAGGGGTGTGTCCGGGGAGCTGTTTTTT	CASSLRDRGVSGELFF
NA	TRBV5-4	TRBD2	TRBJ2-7	TGTGCCAGCAGCTTCGGGGGGGCCTACGAGCAGTACTTC	CASSFGGAYEQYF
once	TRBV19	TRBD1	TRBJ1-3	TGTGCCAGTATGCCGCGACAGGGGGCGCCCGGAAACACCATATATTTT	CASMPRQGAPGNTIYF
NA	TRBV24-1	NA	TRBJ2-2	TGTGCCACCAGTAGATTAGCGTACGGGGAGCTGTTTTTT	CATSRLAYGELFF
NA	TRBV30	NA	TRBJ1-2	TGTGCCTGGAGTCCCAATATTGGCTACACCTTC	CAWSPNIGYTF
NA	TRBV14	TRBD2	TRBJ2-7	TGTGCCAGCAGCCAAAGTGGAACTAGCGGCAAGCAGTACTTC	CASSQSGTSGKQYF
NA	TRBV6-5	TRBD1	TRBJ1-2	TGTGCCAGCAGTCTTACAGGGGCTCCCTATGGCTACACCTTC	CASSLTGAPYGYTF
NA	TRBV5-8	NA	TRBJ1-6	TGTGCCTTTAAGACACTCACACCGACCGATTCACCCCTCCACTTT	CAFKTLTPTDSPLHF
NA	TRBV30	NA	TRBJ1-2	TGTGCCTGGAGTGTGGGGGGCGGGAGCTACACCTTC	CAWSVGGGSYTF
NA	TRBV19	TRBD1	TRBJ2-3	TGTGCCAGTAGTGCGGGACAGGGGTCTATAGGAGATACGCAGTATTTT	CASSAGQGSIGDTQYF
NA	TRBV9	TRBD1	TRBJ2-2	TGTGCCAGCACCCAGACAGGGGACACCGGGGAGCTGTTTTTT	CASTQTGDTGELFF
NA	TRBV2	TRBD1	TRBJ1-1	TGTGCCAGCGACAGGGGCACTGAAGCTTTCTTT	CASDRGTEAFF
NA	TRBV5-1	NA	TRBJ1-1	TGCGCCAGCAGCTTGGATGCCCCAGGGAGGGCGGGGGCTTTCTTT	CASSLDAPGRAGAFF
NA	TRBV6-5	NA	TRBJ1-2	TGTGCCAGCGGGCGTAATAGAGGGGACGGCTACACCTTC	CASGRNRGDGYTF
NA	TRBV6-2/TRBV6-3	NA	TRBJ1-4	TGTGCCAGCAGCCCCGACAGATATGCAACTAATGAAAAACTGTTTTTT	CASSPDRYATNEKLFF
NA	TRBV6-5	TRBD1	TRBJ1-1	TGTGCCAGCAGTTACTCGGGACAGCGGAACACTGAAGCTTTCTTT	CASSYSGQRNTEAFF
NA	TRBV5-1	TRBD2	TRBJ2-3	TGCGCCAGCAGCTTGGAGGCTAGCGGGGATACAGATACGCAGTATTTT	CASSLEASGDTDTQYF
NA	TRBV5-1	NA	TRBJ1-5	TGCGCCAGCAGATTCGACAGCCAGTCAAGTCAGCCCCAGCATTTT	CASRFDSQSSQPQHF
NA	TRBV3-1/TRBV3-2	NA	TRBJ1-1	TGTGCCAGCAGCCCGGGGATTTACACTGAAGCTTTCTTT	CASSPGIYTEAFF
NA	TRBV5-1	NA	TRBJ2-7	TGCGCCAGCAGCTTGACAGGGATATCCTACGAGCAGTACTTC	CASSLTGISYEQYF
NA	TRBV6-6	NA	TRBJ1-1	TGTGCCAGCAGATTCACAGTAACTTTCTTT	CASRFTVTFF
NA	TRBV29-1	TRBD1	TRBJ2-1	TGCAGCGTTTCGTCGACAGGGCCAAATGAGCAGTTCTTC	CSVSSTGPNEQFF
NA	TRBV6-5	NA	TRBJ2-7	TGTGCCAGCAGTTATGGGGTCTCCTACGAGCAGTACTTC	CASSYGVSYEQYF
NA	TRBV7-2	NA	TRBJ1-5	TGTGCCAGCAGCTTAACCTCGAGCCCCAGTAATCAGCCCCAGCATTTT	CASSLTSSPSNQPQHF
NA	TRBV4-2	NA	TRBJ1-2	TGTGCCAGCAGCCAATCATCAGGGCACCCCTATGGCTACACCTTC	CASSQSSGHPYGYTF
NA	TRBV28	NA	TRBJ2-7	TGTGCCAGCAGTCCCAGCCAGGGGAGCTCCTACGAGCAGTACTTC	CASSPSQGSSYEQYF
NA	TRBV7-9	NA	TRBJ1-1	TGTGCCAGCAGCTTGCTGGGAGAGACTGAAGCTTTCTTT	CASSLLGETEAFF
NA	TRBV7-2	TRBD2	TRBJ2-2	TGTGCCAGCAGCTTAAGCGGGGTGTACACCGGGGAGCTGTTTTTT	CASSLSGVYTGELFF
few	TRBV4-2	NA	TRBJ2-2	TGTGCCAGCAGCGAAACCACTACCGGGGAGCTGTTTTTT	CASSETTTGELFF
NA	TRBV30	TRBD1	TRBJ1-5	TGTGCCTGGGCGACAGGGGGCGCTTGGCAGCCCCAGCATTTT	CAWATGGAWQPQHF
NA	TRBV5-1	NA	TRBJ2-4	TGCGCCAGCAGCTTGGTCAGGGGAGAAAACATTCAGTACTTC	CASSLVRGENIQYF
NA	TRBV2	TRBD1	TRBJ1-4	TGTGCCAGCAGGGACAGGGCTAATGAAAAACTGTTTTTT	CASRDRANEKLFF
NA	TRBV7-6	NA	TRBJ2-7	TGTGCCAGCAGCTTCGTAGGGGGCGAGCAGTACTTC	CASSFVGGEQYF
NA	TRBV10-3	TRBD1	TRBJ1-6	TGTGCCATCAGAGACGACAGGGGACATTCACCCCTCCACTTT	CAIRDDRGHSPLHF
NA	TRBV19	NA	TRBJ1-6	TGTGCCAGTCGGGACATAGGAAATTCACCCCTCCACTTT	CASRDIGNSPLHF
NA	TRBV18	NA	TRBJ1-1	TGTGCCAGCTCACCTTCAGGGATAAGTGTAGGCACTGAAGCTTTCTTT	CASSPSGISVGTEAFF